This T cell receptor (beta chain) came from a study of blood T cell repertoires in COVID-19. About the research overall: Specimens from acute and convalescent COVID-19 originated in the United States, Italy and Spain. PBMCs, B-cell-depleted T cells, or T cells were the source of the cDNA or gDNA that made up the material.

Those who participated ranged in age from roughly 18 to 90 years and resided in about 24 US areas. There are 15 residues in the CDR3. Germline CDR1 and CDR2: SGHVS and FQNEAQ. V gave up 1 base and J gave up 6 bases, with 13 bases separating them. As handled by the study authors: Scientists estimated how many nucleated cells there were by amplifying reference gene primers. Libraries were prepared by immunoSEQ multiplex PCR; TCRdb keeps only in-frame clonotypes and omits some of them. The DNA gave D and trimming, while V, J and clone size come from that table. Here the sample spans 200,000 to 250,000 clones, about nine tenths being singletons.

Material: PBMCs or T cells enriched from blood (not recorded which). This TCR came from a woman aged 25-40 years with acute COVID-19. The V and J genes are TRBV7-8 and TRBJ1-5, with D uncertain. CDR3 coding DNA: TGTGCCAGCAGCTTAGAAGAGGGCACCGGTCAGCCCCAGCATTTT. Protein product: CASSLEEGTGQPQHF.